The rows below give T cell receptor beta chains drawn from one sample of a study of blood T cell repertoires in COVID-19. Assay: immunoSEQ multiplex PCR; the TCRdb copy retains only in-frame clones and omits some. Of about 75,000 clones listed, approximately 92% are singletons. The sequenced sample was peripheral blood. Receptors originate from a human donor in a cohort sampled during active COVID-19. Both conserved end residues are part of each CDR3. A D gene is named only where the DNA matches it firmly. Some rows mark clone size as missing; the rest say once, few, many or name a class of expanded clone.

d_call clone_size j_call cdr3_length v_call cdr3_nt cdr3_aa
. few TRBJ2-7 14 TRBV6-5 TGTGCCAGCAGTTCAACCTCCGACAGTTACGAGCAGTACTTC CASSSTSDSYEQYF
. . TRBJ1-1 13 TRBV3-1/TRBV3-2 TGTGCCAGCAGCTCGACATTGAACACTGAAGCTTTCTTT CASSSTLNTEAFF
. . TRBJ1-3 15 TRBV7-2 TGTGCCAGCAGTTACAGAAATCTACGAGGAAACACCATATATTTT CASSYRNLRGNTIYF
TRBD1 . TRBJ2-4 14 TRBV5-5 TGTGCCAGCAGCGGGGACAGTACAAAGGGCATTCAGTACTTC CASSGDSTKGIQYF
. . TRBJ2-7 14 TRBV15 TGTGCCACCAGCAGCCCGGGACACCTGCTCGAGCAGTACTTC CATSSPGHLLEQYF
. . TRBJ2-1 16 TRBV18 TGTGCCAGCTCCAGGGGCGGTGGCGGAACCGACAATGAGCAGTTCTTC CASSRGGGGTDNEQFF
. once TRBJ1-4 12 TRBV14 TGTGCCAGCAGCCAAGAATCGGAAAAACTGTTTTTT CASSQESEKLFF
. . TRBJ2-5 14 TRBV5-4 TGTGCCAGCAGCTCCGAGAGGAGGTGGGAGACCCAGTACTTC CASSSERRWETQYF
. few TRBJ1-6 14 TRBV19 TGTGCCAGTAGTATAACCGGGGATAATTCACCCCTCCACTTT CASSITGDNSPLHF
TRBD2 once TRBJ2-5 13 TRBV6-4 TGTGCCAGCAGTGTGATGCGGGGGGAGACCCAGTACTTC CASSVMRGETQYF
. once TRBJ2-2 15 TRBV10-1 TGCGCCAGCAGTGATTTCGGGTGGAACACCGGGGAGCTGTTTTTT CASSDFGWNTGELFF
. once TRBJ1-2 14 TRBV21-1 TGTGCCAGCAGCAAAATGGGGGACAGCTATGGCTACACCTTC CASSKMGDSYGYTF
. . TRBJ1-5 16 TRBV6-1 TGTGCCAGCAGTGAAGTGGGAGGGGCGATGAGTCAGCCCCAGCATTTT CASSEVGGAMSQPQHF
. . TRBJ1-3 14 TRBV3-1/TRBV3-2 TGTGCCAGCAGCCAAGAGGGCCGACGGAACACCATATATTTT CASSQEGRRNTIYF
. . TRBJ1-5 12 TRBV6-4 TGTGCCAGCAGTGCCCCCGATCAGCCCCAGCATTTT CASSAPDQPQHF
. . TRBJ1-5 16 TRBV2 TGTGCCAGCAGTGGACGAACGGACACCGCGGGGCAGCCCCAGCATTTT CASSGRTDTAGQPQHF
. . TRBJ1-2 18 TRBV9 TGTGCCAGCAGCGTAGGGCCAGGGTCGCACCCGTCTGCTTATGGCTACACCTTC CASSVGPGSHPSAYGYTF
TRBD2 . TRBJ2-2 17 TRBV9 TGTGCCAGCAGCGTAGCTGCTAGCGGGGGAGACACCGGGGAGCTGTTTTTT CASSVAASGGDTGELFF
. . TRBJ2-7 13 TRBV29-1 TGCAGCGTCGCGCAGACAGAGTACTACGAGCAGTACTTC CSVAQTEYYEQYF
. . TRBJ1-1 13 TRBV2 TGTGCCAGTTTCTCCCGGGTAGACACTGAAGCTTTCTTT CASFSRVDTEAFF
TRBD2 . TRBJ2-3 16 TRBV9 TGTGCCAGCAGCGTAGCTACTAGCGGGGACACAGATACGCAGTATTTT CASSVATSGDTDTQYF
. . TRBJ1-2 17 TRBV7-9 TGTGCCAGCAGCAGCCGGGTCGGACCGACAGCTAACTATGGCTACACCTTC CASSSRVGPTANYGYTF
TRBD2 once TRBJ2-3 18 TRBV30 TGTGCCTGGAGTGTATGGACTAGCGGGGGACCCCGGGGGGATACGCAGTATTTT CAWSVWTSGGPRGDTQYF
. few TRBJ1-5 15 TRBV30 TGTGCCTGGAGTGCACTAAGAGAGAGCAATCAGCCCCAGCATTTT CAWSALRESNQPQHF
. . TRBJ2-7 13 TRBV27 TGTGCCAGCAGTCTGGCACCCTCCTACGAGCAGTACTTC CASSLAPSYEQYF
. . TRBJ2-1 12 TRBV19 TGTGCCAGTAACCAGGGATACAATGAGCAGTTCTTC CASNQGYNEQFF
. . TRBJ2-7 16 TRBV7-8 TGTGCCAGCAGCCGAGGAGGGACAGAGTTGACTTACGAGCAGTACTTC CASSRGGTELTYEQYF
. . TRBJ2-4 15 TRBV4-2 TGTGCCAGCAGCCAAGATGGGCAGGAGGTGAACATTCAGTACTTC CASSQDGQEVNIQYF
TRBD1 . TRBJ2-1 15 TRBV6-6 TGTGCCAGCATCGGAAATCAGGGGGCTCGGGATGAGCAGTTCTTC CASIGNQGARDEQFF
TRBD1 . TRBJ2-1 19 TRBV24-1 TGTGCCACCAGTGGTAAAGTGGGCCGGGACAGGGCCCCAAACAATGAGCAGTTCTTC CATSGKVGRDRAPNNEQFF
TRBD1 . TRBJ2-3 16 TRBV5-8 TGTGCCAGCAGCTTGGCCGGGACAGGGCTTACAGATACGCAGTATTTT CASSLAGTGLTDTQYF
TRBD2 once TRBJ2-1 15 TRBV7-8 TGTGCCAGCATCCCCGATCGGGGGGGCGGCAATGAGCAGTTCTTC CASIPDRGGGNEQFF
. once TRBJ2-7 13 TRBV28 TGTGCCAGCAGGGGGGGTCACGGCGGCGAGCAGTACTTC CASRGGHGGEQYF
. . TRBJ1-2 13 TRBV12-3/TRBV12-4 TGTGCCAGCAGTCATGGACAGCTCATCGGCTACACCTTC CASSHGQLIGYTF
TRBD1 . TRBJ2-3 14 TRBV10-1 TGCGCCAGCAGCTGGACAGGGAACACAGATACGCAGTATTTT CASSWTGNTDTQYF
. once TRBJ2-1 16 TRBV9 TGTGCCAGCAGCTCTCTCCCCTATCCGGCGGGGAATGAGCAGTTCTTC CASSSLPYPAGNEQFF
TRBD1 . TRBJ1-2 16 TRBV4-1 TGCGCCAGCAGCCAAGCCGCGGGACAGGGGTTCTATGGCTACACCTTC CASSQAAGQGFYGYTF
TRBD1 . TRBJ2-2 14 TRBV18 TGTGCCAGCTTGGACAGGAGGAACACCGGGGAGCTGTTTTTT CASLDRRNTGELFF
TRBD2 . TRBJ2-7 17 TRBV3-1/TRBV3-2 TGTGCCAGCAGCCAAGATCTCCCGGGACTAGCGTTCTACGAGCAGTACTTC CASSQDLPGLAFYEQYF
TRBD1 . TRBJ1-2 15 TRBV13 TGTGCCAGCAGCCGCGGACAGGGGGGAAACTATGGCTACACCTTC CASSRGQGGNYGYTF
. . TRBJ1-3 16 TRBV6-6 TGTGCCAGCAGTTACCCCAGGGGAATTACTGGAAACACCATATATTTT CASSYPRGITGNTIYF
TRBD2 . TRBJ2-7 15 TRBV3-1/TRBV3-2 TGTGCCAGCAGCCAAGACCCTAGCGGGGGATTTGAGCAGTACTTC CASSQDPSGGFEQYF
TRBD1 . TRBJ1-5 15 TRBV18 TGTGCCAGCTCCCTGGGACAGGGGAACAATCAGCCCCAGCATTTT CASSLGQGNNQPQHF
. once TRBJ1-2 14 TRBV15 TGTGCCACCAGCGGGAGGACCGAAAGCCATGGCTACACCTTC CATSGRTESHGYTF
TRBD2 . TRBJ2-5 16 TRBV7-8 TGTGCCAGCAGCACCAGGACTAGCGGGGGACAAGAGACCCAGTACTTC CASSTRTSGGQETQYF
. . TRBJ2-7 13 TRBV3-1/TRBV3-2 TGTGCCAGCAGCCAACAGGGTGGGTCCGAGCAGTACTTC CASSQQGGSEQYF
. . TRBJ1-3 13 TRBV6-5 TGTGCCAGCAGTTTACAGGGCACAAACACCATATATTTT CASSLQGTNTIYF
. . TRBJ1-1 16 TRBV27 TGTGCCAGCCTAGCCTCAACAGGGAAGATTCGCACTGAAGCTTTCTTT CASLASTGKIRTEAFF
TRBD1 . TRBJ2-5 15 TRBV7-6 TGTGCCAGCAGCTTACGGGGGACAGGGAGCGAGACCCAGTACTTC CASSLRGTGSETQYF
TRBD1 once TRBJ2-5 16 TRBV6-5 TGTGCCAGCAGTTACTCCCCGACAGGGGGAAGAGAGACCCAGTACTTC CASSYSPTGGRETQYF
TRBD1 . TRBJ2-2 16 TRBV5-6 TGTGCCAGCAGCCCCGGCGCAGGGGGCGAGTCCGGGGAGCTGTTTTTT CASSPGAGGESGELFF
TRBD1 few TRBJ2-2 14 TRBV5-1 TGCGCCAGCAGCTGGGGACAGTCAACCGGGGAGCTGTTTTTT CASSWGQSTGELFF
TRBD1 . TRBJ1-6 16 TRBV2 TGTGCCAGCAGTGAAAGGGGGACAGCCGGAGGTTCACCCCTCCACTTT CASSERGTAGGSPLHF
. . TRBJ2-5 16 TRBV25-1 TGTGCCAGCAGTGCCCAAGAGGAACGGGTTCGAGGGACCCAGTACTTC CASSAQEERVRGTQYF
. . TRBJ2-5 12 TRBV10-1 TGCGCCAGCAGTGAGTCGAGGGAGACCCAGTACTTC CASSESRETQYF
TRBD1 . TRBJ2-3 16 TRBV7-9 TGTGCCAGCAGCCCCCGGACAGGGGTATGGACAGATACGCAGTATTTT CASSPRTGVWTDTQYF
TRBD2 . TRBJ2-3 14 TRBV2 TGTGCCAGCACCCTAGCGGGGGGGCTTGATACGCAGTATTTT CASTLAGGLDTQYF
TRBD1 . TRBJ1-5 16 TRBV28 TGTGCCAGCAGTTCTAAGCCCACAGGGGGCGCATGGCCCCAGCATTTT CASSSKPTGGAWPQHF
. . TRBJ1-1 12 TRBV20-1 TGCAGTGCTAGTGGAGGGAACACTGAAGCTTTCTTT CSASGGNTEAFF
TRBD1 once TRBJ2-7 12 TRBV27 TGTGCCAGCACTACAGGGGGCCACGAGCAGTACTTC CASTTGGHEQYF